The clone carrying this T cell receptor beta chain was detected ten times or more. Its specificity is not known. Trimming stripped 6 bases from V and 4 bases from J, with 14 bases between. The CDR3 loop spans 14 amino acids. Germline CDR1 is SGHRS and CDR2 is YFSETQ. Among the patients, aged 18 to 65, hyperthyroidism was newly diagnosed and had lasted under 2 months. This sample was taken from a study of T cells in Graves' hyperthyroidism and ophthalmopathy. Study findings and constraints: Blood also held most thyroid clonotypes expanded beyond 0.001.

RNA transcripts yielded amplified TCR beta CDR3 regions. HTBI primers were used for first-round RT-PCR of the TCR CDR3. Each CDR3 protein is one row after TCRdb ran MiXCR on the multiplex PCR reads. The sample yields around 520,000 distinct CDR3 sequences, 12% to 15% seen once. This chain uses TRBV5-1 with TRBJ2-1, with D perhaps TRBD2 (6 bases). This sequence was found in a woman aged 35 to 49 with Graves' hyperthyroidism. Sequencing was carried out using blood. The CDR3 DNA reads TGCGCCAGCACGCGGGACGCGCTGTACAATGAGCAGTTCTTC. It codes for CASTRDALYNEQFF.